The present entry profiles one TCR beta chain with its context. The antigen is unknown. The data were taken from a study of cytomegalovirus exposure and HLA in healthy donors. Across the study: A subsequent analysis reported that the 100 to 150 validation repertoires were produced on the same platform that had also been used for the 600 to 700 first-cohort repertoires. Study-wide points: Diagnosis of cytomegalovirus status made by the classifier reportedly showed high specificity and sensitivity. TCR sequences were mostly rare, though some public TCRs occurred in many donors.

V was clipped by 3 bases and J by 5 bases, with 13 bases between them. In germline, CDR1 is MDHEN, CDR2 SYDVKM. The length of the CDR3 is 14 residues. A roughly 130-subject validation cohort, separate from the approximately 720-subject first cohort, supplied the donors. Only in-frame clones appear in the TCRdb table, and some are missing; sequencing was by immunoSEQ multiplex PCR. The data hold roughly 90,000 clones, with approximately 93% observed a single time. The V call is TRBV28, the J call TRBJ1-1; D remains ambiguous. This TCR was recovered from a woman aged 25 to 39 in good health and CMV-seropositive. Sequencing was done on a sample of PBMCs. This CDR3 is CASSFEVPGTEAFF. CDR3 DNA: TGTGCCAGCAGTTTCGAGGTGCCGGGAACTGAAGCTTTCTTT.